The 19 T cell receptor beta chains in this list originate from one sample, sequenced in a study of T cells in tumors after PD-1 blockade. Sequencing was performed with immunoSEQ multiplex PCR; in TCRdb, only in-frame clones are kept and a portion is missing. This table has 60,000 or so clones, around three quarters appearing once. The sequencing here drew on PBMCs, taken before anti-PD-1 treatment. The receptors shown here come from a human donor with basal cell carcinoma.

The chain joins TRBV19 to TRBJ1-3; D gene uncertain. Germline V gene lookup returns CDR1 LNHDA and CDR2 SQIVND (reference sequence). The V end lost 3 bases, the J end lost 4 bases, and 4 bases lay between the germline ends. The CDR3 loop spans 12 amino acids. This chain's CDR3 is CASSITGNTIYF. The CDR3 DNA reads TGTGCCAGTAGTATCACCGGAAACACCATATATTTT.

DNA of the CDR3: TGTGCCAGCAGCTCAAGCGGTGACAGGGGACGCTATGGCTACACCTTC. Protein sequence: CASSSSGDRGRYGYTF. J is TRBJ1-2 and V is TRBV5-5; 8 nucleotides align to TRBD1. The CDR3 totals 16 residues. J was trimmed by 4 bases and V by 3 bases; bases with no gene match: 11. From germline, CDR1 is SGHKS and CDR2 YYEKEE (reference sequence).

The rearrangement links TRBV6-5 to TRBJ1-4; TRBD1 might be the D (6 bases). V lost 8 bases and J lost 6, with 13 bases in between. The length of the CDR3 is 13 residues. CDR1 MNHEY and CDR2 SVGAGI come from the germline V gene. In nucleotides, the CDR3 is TGTGCCAGCGACCAGGGGTTTGATGAAAAACTGTTTTTT. Translated: CASDQGFDEKLFF.

In its sample, this clone was seen a few times. The chain joins TRBV6-5 to TRBJ1-2; unclear D gene. From germline, CDR1 is MNHEY and CDR2 SVGAGI. V lost 2 bases, J lost 2 bases, and 6 bases lay in between. This CDR3 spans 13 amino acids. CDR3 residues: CASSYDMNYGYTF. The CDR3 bases are TGTGCCAGCAGTTACGACATGAACTATGGCTACACCTTC.

This chain uses TRBV6-5 with TRBJ2-7, with 7 bases lining up with TRBD1. The CDR3 runs to 15 residues. Germline V CDR1 and CDR2: MNHEY, SVGAGI. V lost 2 bases and J lost 0; bases outside the gene matches: 4. In DNA, the CDR3 is TGTGCCAGCAGTTACAAGACAGGGAGCTCCTACGAGCAGTACTTC. It specifies CASSYKTGSSYEQYF.

V usage is TRBV7-9 and J usage is TRBJ2-1; no firm D call. The CDR3 has 11 amino acids. Germline V lookup: CDR1 SEHNR, CDR2 FQNEAQ (reference sequence). V was shortened by 3 bases and J by 8 bases, with 5 bases between the two germline ends. The CDR3 loop is CASSLVDEQFF. CDR3 DNA sequence: TGTGCCAGCAGCTTGGTGGATGAGCAGTTCTTC.

This sequence joins TRBV5-1 and TRBJ2-3; D possibly corresponds to TRBD2 (6 bases). The CDR3 is made up of 16 amino acids. The V end lost 4 bases, the J end lost 0 bases, and 15 bases lay between the germline ends. Germline CDR1 SGHRS, CDR2 YFSETQ. The CDR3 loop reads CASSPGLDPSTDTQYF. Written as DNA, the CDR3 is TGCGCCAGCAGCCCGGGACTTGACCCTAGCACAGATACGCAGTATTTT. The entire variable domain, with the rest obtained from reference TRBV5-1 and TRBJ2-3, is as follows: KAGVTQTPRYLIKTRGQQVTLSCSPISGHRSVSWYQQTPGQGLQFLFEYFSETQRNKGNFPGRFSGRQFSNSRSEMNVSTLELGDSALYLCASSPGLDPSTDTQYFGPGTRLTVL.

This chain uses TRBV18 with TRBJ2-7; 7 nucleotides line up with TRBD1. This CDR3 region has 15 residues. Germline V gives CDR1 KGHSH, CDR2 LQKENI. V was pared by 3 bases and J by 3 bases, with 8 bases of the junction left unmatched. Here the CDR3 DNA reads TGTGCCAGCTCACCCACCGGACAGGCCCTCTACGAGCAGTACTTC. Its translation: CASSPTGQALYEQYF.

V gene TRBV2 combines with J gene TRBJ2-7; D perhaps matches TRBD1 (5 bases). This CDR3 spans 13 amino acids. CDR1 and CDR2 (germline): SNHLY, FYNNEI. Trimming removed 4 bases from V and 6 bases from J, with 13 bases in between. The CDR3 nucleotides are TGTGCCAGCAGTGGCGATACAGGTTCCGAGCAGTACTTC. Translating it yields CASSGDTGSEQYF.

This chain uses TRBV5-1 with TRBJ2-1; 9 bases are a match to TRBD1. V dropped 4 bases and J dropped 5; count of bases not matched to a gene: 10. Germline V gene lookup returns CDR1 SGHRS and CDR2 YFSETQ. The CDR3 spans 16 residues. Here the CDR3 DNA reads TGCGCCAGCAGCCAAGGATTCGGGACAGGGAACAATGAGCAGTTCTTC. It is translated as CASSQGFGTGNNEQFF.

The V and J genes are TRBV19 and TRBJ1-4; no clear D. CDR3 length: 18 amino acids. Germline V gene data show CDR1 as LNHDA and CDR2 as SQIVND (reference sequence). The V and J ends lost 3 bases and 4 bases respectively, with 21 bases between them. CDR3 protein: CASSIPPSDARRNEKLFF. The CDR3 DNA reads TGTGCCAGTAGTATCCCCCCCTCGGACGCCCGCCGTAATGAAAAACTGTTTTTT.

V gene TRBV28 combines with J gene TRBJ2-7; D remains ambiguous. Trimming took off 1 base at V and 4 bases at J, with 11 bases between the two ends. CDR3 length: 14 amino acids. Germline CDR1 reads MDHEN; CDR2 reads SYDVKM. CDR3 sequence (DNA): TGTGCCAGCAGTTTATCAGGACCGCTTTACGAGCAGTACTTC. This gives the protein CASSLSGPLYEQYF.

CDR3 residues: CASSRHRAGNTGELFF. The CDR3 DNA reads as TGTGCCAGCAGCCGCCATCGGGCTGGGAACACCGGGGAGCTGTTTTTT. The chain uses TRBV14 and TRBJ2-2; D is unresolved. Germline CDR1 is SGHDN and CDR2 is FVKESK. Trimming pared 4 bases from V and 1 base from J, leaving 13 bases between. This CDR3 spans 16 amino acids.

This chain links TRBV19 with TRBJ2-3; TRBD2 aligns across 9 bases. Germline V lookup: CDR1 LNHDA, CDR2 SQIVND (reference sequence). Unmatched junction bases numbered 7, after V lost 6 bases and J lost 6 bases. This CDR3 region has 14 residues. The CDR3 DNA reads as TGTGCCAGTAGACAGCGGGGGGCAGGGGATACGCAGTATTTT. As protein: CASRQRGAGDTQYF.

This rearrangement joins TRBV7-8 to TRBJ1-3; D is ambiguous. Per the germline V gene, CDR1 is SGHVS and CDR2 is FQNEAQ. Trimming removed 5 bases from V and 2 bases from J, with 10 bases in between. CDR3 length: 14 amino acids. The CDR3 nucleotides are TGTGCCAGCAGCACCCGGGAGCCTGGAAACACCATATATTTT. This translates into CASSTREPGNTIYF.

This clone was detected only a few times. The J gene is TRBJ2-3, the V gene TRBV9, with 7 bases identical to TRBD2. Losses at the gene ends were 7 bases for V and 4 bases for J; bases not matched to a gene: 12. The CDR3 runs to 15 residues. Germline loops: CDR1 SGDLS, CDR2 YYNGEE. CDR3 sequence (DNA): TGTGCCAGCGGGGATAAGCGGGGTAGGGCAGATACGCAGTATTTT. This gives the protein CASGDKRGRADTQYF.

This clone was recorded a few times. The chain joins TRBV30 to TRBJ1-2, with D uncertain. Germline V gene sequence: CDR1 GTSNPN, CDR2 SVGIG (reference sequence). There are 17 residues in the CDR3. Between the trimmed V and J ends, which lost 3 bases and 7 bases, there was a span of 27 bases. CDR3 nucleotides: TGTGCCTGGAGAGTCCCTCAGTCCCGGCGATTGAGAGTTGGCTACACCTTC. Translated: CAWRVPQSRRLRVGYTF.

V gene TRBV20-1 combines with J gene TRBJ1-5, with D perhaps TRBD1 (6 bases). The V end was cut by 3 bases, the J end by 4 bases, with 19 bases between. CDR3 length equals 16 residues. Germline CDR1 is DFQATT and CDR2 is SNEGSKA (reference sequence). The CDR3 protein is CSASPSPGGRNQPQHF. CDR3 sequence (DNA): TGCAGTGCTAGTCCATCCCCGGGGGGCCGAAATCAGCCCCAGCATTTT.

The chain is built from TRBV6-5 and TRBJ1-2; D uncertain. The CDR3 length is 13 residues. Trimming pared 2 bases from V and 5 bases from J, leaving 9 bases between. Germline V lookup: CDR1 MNHEY, CDR2 SVGAGI. The CDR3 spells CASSYGRAYGYTF. DNA for the CDR3: TGTGCCAGCAGTTACGGGAGAGCTTATGGCTACACCTTC.